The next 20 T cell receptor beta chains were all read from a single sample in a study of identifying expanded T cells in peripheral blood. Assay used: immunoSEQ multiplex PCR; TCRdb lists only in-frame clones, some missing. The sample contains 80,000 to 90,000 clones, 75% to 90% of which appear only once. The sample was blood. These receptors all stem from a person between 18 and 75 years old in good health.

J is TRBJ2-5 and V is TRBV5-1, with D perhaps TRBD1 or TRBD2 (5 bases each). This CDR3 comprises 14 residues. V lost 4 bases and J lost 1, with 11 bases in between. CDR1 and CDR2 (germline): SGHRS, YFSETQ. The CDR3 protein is CASSQGPVQETQYF. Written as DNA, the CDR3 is TGCGCCAGCAGCCAGGGACCGGTCCAAGAGACCCAGTACTTC.

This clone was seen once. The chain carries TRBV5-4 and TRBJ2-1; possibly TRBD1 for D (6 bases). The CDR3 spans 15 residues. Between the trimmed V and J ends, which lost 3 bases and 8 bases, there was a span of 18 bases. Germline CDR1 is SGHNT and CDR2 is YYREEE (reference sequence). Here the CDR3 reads CASSSKTQGPDEQFF. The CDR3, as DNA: TGTGCCAGCAGCTCTAAAACACAGGGCCCCGATGAGCAGTTCTTC. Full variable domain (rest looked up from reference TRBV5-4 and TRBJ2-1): ETGVTQSPTHLIKTRGQQVTLRCSSQSGHNTVSWYQQALGQGPQFIFQYYREEENGRGNFPPRFSGLQFPNYSSELNVNALELDDSALYLCASSSKTQGPDEQFFGPGTRLTVL.

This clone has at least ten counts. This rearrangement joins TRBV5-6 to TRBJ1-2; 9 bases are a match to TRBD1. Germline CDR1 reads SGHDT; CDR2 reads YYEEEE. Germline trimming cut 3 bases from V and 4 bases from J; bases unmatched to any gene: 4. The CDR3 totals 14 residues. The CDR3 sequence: CASSSGTGTYGYTF. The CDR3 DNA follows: TGTGCCAGCAGCTCCGGGACAGGGACCTATGGCTACACCTTC.

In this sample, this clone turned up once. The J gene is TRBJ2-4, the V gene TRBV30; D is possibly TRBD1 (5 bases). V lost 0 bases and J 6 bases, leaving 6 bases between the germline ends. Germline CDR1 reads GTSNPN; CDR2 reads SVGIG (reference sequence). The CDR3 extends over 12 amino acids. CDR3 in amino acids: CAWSVQGNIQYF. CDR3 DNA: TGTGCCTGGAGTGTGCAGGGAAACATTCAGTACTTC.

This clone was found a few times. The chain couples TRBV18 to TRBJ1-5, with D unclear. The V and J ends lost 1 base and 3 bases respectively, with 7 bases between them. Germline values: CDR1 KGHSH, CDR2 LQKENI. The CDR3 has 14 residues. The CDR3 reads CASSPRRYNQPQHF. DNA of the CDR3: TGTGCCAGCTCACCACGGAGATACAATCAGCCCCAGCATTTT.

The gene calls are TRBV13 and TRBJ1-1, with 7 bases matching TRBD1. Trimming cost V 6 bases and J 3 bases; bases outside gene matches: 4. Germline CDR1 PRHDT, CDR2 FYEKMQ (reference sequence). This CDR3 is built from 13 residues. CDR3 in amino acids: CASRDRDHTEAFF. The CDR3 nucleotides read TGTGCCAGCAGAGACAGGGACCACACTGAAGCTTTCTTT.

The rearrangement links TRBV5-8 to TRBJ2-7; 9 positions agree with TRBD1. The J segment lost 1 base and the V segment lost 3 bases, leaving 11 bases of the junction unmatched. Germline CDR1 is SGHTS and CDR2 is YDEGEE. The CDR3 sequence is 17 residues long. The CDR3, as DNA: TGTGCCAGCAGCTCGCCCCACCGGGACAGGGCGTCCTACGAGCAGTACTTC. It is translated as CASSSPHRDRASYEQYF.

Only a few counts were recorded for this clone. Here the CDR3 reads CASRVGLYEQYF. The DNA of the CDR3 is TGTGCCAGCCGCGTGGGACTCTACGAGCAGTACTTC. V gene TRBV2 combines with J gene TRBJ2-7; weak D call: TRBD2 (6 bases). Trimming left V 8 bases short and J 3 bases short, with 11 bases between. Per the germline V gene, CDR1 is SNHLY and CDR2 is FYNNEI. The CDR3 is 12 amino acids.

CDR3 loop: CASSQDGGAGRAFTEAFF. CDR3 DNA sequence: TGCGCCAGCAGCCAAGATGGGGGGGCAGGGAGAGCTTTCACTGAAGCTTTCTTT. The chain combines TRBV4-3 with TRBJ1-1, with D possibly TRBD1 on 6 matching bases. The length of the CDR3 is 18 residues. Germline CDR1 reads LGHNA; CDR2 reads YSLEER. V shed 0 bases and J shed 4 bases, with 21 bases lying between them.

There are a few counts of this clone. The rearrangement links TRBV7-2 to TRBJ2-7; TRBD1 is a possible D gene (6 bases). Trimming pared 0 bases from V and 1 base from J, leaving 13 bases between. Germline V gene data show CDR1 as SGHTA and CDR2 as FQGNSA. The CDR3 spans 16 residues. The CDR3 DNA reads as TGTGCCAGCAGCTTAGCGGTTGGCAGGGGTTCCTACGAGCAGTACTTC. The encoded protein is CASSLAVGRGSYEQYF.

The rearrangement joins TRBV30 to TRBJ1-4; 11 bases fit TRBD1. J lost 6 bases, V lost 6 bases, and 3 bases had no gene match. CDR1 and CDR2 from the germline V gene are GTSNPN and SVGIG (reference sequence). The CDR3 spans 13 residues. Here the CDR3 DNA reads TGTGCCTGTCCGGGACAGGGGGATGAAAAACTGTTTTTT. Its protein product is CACPGQGDEKLFF. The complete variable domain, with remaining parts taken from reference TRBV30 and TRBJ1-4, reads SQTIHQWPATLVQPVGSPLSLECTVEGTSNPNLYWYRQAAGRGLQLLFYSVGIGQISSEVPQNLSASRPQDRQFILSSKKLLLSDSGFYLCACPGQGDEKLFFGSGTQLSVL.

The CDR3 DNA reads as TGTGCCACCAGCAGAGATCCAGGGGGCGTTCAGCCCCAGCATTTT. The encoded protein is CATSRDPGGVQPQHF. V and J are TRBV15 and TRBJ1-5; 8 bases agree with TRBD1. Germline values: CDR1 LNHNV, CDR2 YYDKDF (reference sequence). The V gene end was trimmed by 0 bases and the J gene end by 6 bases; junction bases not matched to a gene: 4. CDR3 length: 15 residues.

CDR3 in amino acids: CASSQGAVANYGYTF. The CDR3, as DNA: TGCGCCAGCAGCCAGGGAGCCGTTGCAAACTATGGCTACACCTTC. The rearrangement uses TRBV4-3 and TRBJ1-2, with D uncertain. This CDR3 is built from 15 residues. CDR1 and CDR2 (germline): LGHNA, YSLEER. The V gene lost 3 bases and the J gene lost 2 bases, with 13 bases spanning the gap.

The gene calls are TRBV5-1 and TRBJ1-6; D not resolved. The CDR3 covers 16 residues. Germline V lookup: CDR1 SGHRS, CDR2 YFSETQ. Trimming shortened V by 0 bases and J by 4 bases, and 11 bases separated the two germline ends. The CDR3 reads CASSLALDQYNSPLHF. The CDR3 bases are TGCGCCAGCAGCTTGGCGTTGGACCAATATAATTCACCCCTCCACTTT.

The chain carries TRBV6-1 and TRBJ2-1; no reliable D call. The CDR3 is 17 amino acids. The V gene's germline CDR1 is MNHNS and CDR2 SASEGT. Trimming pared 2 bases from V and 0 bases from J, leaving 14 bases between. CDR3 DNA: TGTGCCAGCAGTGAAAATGATTATAAATCCTCCTACAATGAGCAGTTCTTC. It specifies CASSENDYKSSYNEQFF.

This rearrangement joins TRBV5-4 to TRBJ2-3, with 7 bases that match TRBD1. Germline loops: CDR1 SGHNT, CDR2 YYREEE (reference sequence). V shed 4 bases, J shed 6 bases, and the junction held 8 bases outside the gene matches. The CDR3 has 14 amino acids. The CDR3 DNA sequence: TGTGCCAGCAGCCCGACAGGGATTGGGGATACGCAGTATTTT. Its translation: CASSPTGIGDTQYF.

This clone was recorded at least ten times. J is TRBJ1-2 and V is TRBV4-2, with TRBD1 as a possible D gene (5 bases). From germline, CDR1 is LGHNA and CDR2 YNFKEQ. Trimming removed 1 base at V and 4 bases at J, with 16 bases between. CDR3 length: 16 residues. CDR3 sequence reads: CASSQVERGAGYGYTF. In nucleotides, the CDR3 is TGTGCCAGCAGCCAAGTAGAGAGGGGCGCGGGCTATGGCTACACCTTC.

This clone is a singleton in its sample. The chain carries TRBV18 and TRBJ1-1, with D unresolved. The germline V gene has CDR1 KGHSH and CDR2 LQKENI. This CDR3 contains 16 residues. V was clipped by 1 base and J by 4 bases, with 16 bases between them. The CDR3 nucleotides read TGTGCCAGCTCACCACTAGTCAGACGGGCGGGCACTGAAGCTTTCTTT. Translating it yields CASSPLVRRAGTEAFF.

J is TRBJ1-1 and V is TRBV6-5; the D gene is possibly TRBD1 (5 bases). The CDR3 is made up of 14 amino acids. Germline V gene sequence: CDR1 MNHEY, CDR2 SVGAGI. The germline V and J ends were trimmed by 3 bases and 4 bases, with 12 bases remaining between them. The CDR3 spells CASSYVVGPTEAFF. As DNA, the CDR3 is TGTGCCAGCAGTTATGTAGTGGGGCCCACTGAAGCTTTCTTT.

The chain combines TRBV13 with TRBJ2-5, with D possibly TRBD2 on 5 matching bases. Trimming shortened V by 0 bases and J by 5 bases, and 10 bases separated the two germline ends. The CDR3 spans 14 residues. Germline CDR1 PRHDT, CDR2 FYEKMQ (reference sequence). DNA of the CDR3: TGTGCCAGCAGCTTAGGTCCTAGCCGTGAGACCCAGTACTTC. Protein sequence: CASSLGPSRETQYF.